These T cell receptor beta chains were read from a single sample in a study of yellow fever vaccine responses in identical twins. Via MiXCR, TCRdb re-called the RT-PCR reads, giving one row per CDR3 protein. The sample carries thousands of distinct CDR3 sequences, about 83% recorded once. The material was T cells from blood (PBMCs), unsorted or a sorted subset (not recorded which), obtained before or after yellow fever vaccination (not recorded which). The receptors originated from a woman younger than 30 who received the yellow fever vaccine. The CDR3 runs from the conserved cysteine through the conserved F or W. The D gene is left open where the match is weak. Size is omitted from some rows. Given values are once, few, many or a class for expanded clones.

abundance: -; v_gene: TRBV20-1; d_gene: -; j_gene: TRBJ2-2; CDR3nt: TGCAGTGCTAGAGATTTGAACACCGGGGAGCTGTTTTTT; CDR3aa: CSARDLNTGELFF
abundance: -; v_gene: TRBV7-7; d_gene: -; j_gene: TRBJ2-3; CDR3nt: TGTGCTAGCAGCTTAAGGGACAGCACAGATACGCAGTATTTT; CDR3aa: CASSLRDSTDTQYF
abundance: -; v_gene: TRBV11-3; d_gene: -; j_gene: TRBJ2-7; CDR3nt: TGTGCCAGCAGCCACTGGCCTCAGGCCTACGAGCAGTACTTC; CDR3aa: CASSHWPQAYEQYF
abundance: few; v_gene: TRBV4-3; d_gene: -; j_gene: TRBJ2-7; CDR3nt: TGCGCCAGCAGCCAAGATGGTAACGAGCAGTACTTC; CDR3aa: CASSQDGNEQYF
abundance: -; v_gene: TRBV11-2; d_gene: -; j_gene: TRBJ2-7; CDR3nt: TGTGCCAGCAGCTTTATCCCAGACGAGCAGTACTTC; CDR3aa: CASSFIPDEQYF
abundance: -; v_gene: TRBV7-9; d_gene: -; j_gene: TRBJ2-1; CDR3nt: TGTGCCAGCAGGACCGGGACGACCCTGGAACAGTTCTTC; CDR3aa: CASRTGTTLEQFF
abundance: -; v_gene: TRBV20-1; d_gene: -; j_gene: TRBJ1-1; CDR3nt: TGCAGTGCTAGAGTTCGCGAATACACTGAAGCTTTCTTT; CDR3aa: CSARVREYTEAFF
abundance: -; v_gene: TRBV5-6; d_gene: -; j_gene: TRBJ1-2; CDR3nt: TGTGCCAGCAGCCTGGGGGCGCAAAATGGCTACACCTTC; CDR3aa: CASSLGAQNGYTF
abundance: -; v_gene: TRBV28; d_gene: -; j_gene: TRBJ2-1; CDR3nt: TGTGCCAGCAGTGGCAGGGCGATATCACGCAATGAGCAGTTCTTC; CDR3aa: CASSGRAISRNEQFF
abundance: -; v_gene: TRBV4-3; d_gene: -; j_gene: TRBJ1-3; CDR3nt: TGCGCCAGCAGCCAAGATACGGGAATGCCTGGAAACACCATATATTTT; CDR3aa: CASSQDTGMPGNTIYF
abundance: once; v_gene: TRBV7-3; d_gene: -; j_gene: TRBJ2-1; CDR3nt: TGTGCCAGCAGCGATGGGTACAATGAGCAGTTCTTC; CDR3aa: CASSDGYNEQFF
abundance: -; v_gene: TRBV12-3/TRBV12-4; d_gene: TRBD1; j_gene: TRBJ2-1; CDR3nt: TGTGCCAGCGGGGACAGTTCCTACAATGAGCAGTTCTTC; CDR3aa: CASGDSSYNEQFF
abundance: -; v_gene: TRBV7-6; d_gene: -; j_gene: TRBJ2-7; CDR3nt: TGTGCCAGCAGCCGAGGGGGGAACTACGAGCAGTACTTC; CDR3aa: CASSRGGNYEQYF
abundance: -; v_gene: TRBV12-3/TRBV12-4; d_gene: TRBD1; j_gene: TRBJ2-7; CDR3nt: TGTGCCAGCACCCCGGGACAGGCCTACGAGCAGTACTTC; CDR3aa: CASTPGQAYEQYF
abundance: -; v_gene: TRBV5-4; d_gene: -; j_gene: TRBJ2-7; CDR3nt: TGTGCCAGCAGCTGGGAGGACGGGACCTACGAGCAGTACTTC; CDR3aa: CASSWEDGTYEQYF
abundance: -; v_gene: TRBV28; d_gene: TRBD1; j_gene: TRBJ2-3; CDR3nt: TGTGCCAGCACCCCGGGACAGCTTAGCACAGATACGCAGTATTTT; CDR3aa: CASTPGQLSTDTQYF
abundance: few; v_gene: TRBV6-5; d_gene: -; j_gene: TRBJ2-7; CDR3nt: TGTGCCAGCAGTGACTCAGGACTAACATACGAGCAGTACTTC; CDR3aa: CASSDSGLTYEQYF